This T cell receptor beta chain was sequenced for a study of identical twins. Notes on the study in general: Models underestimated TCR alpha sharing (out-of-frame) in monozygotic twins. Without tracking the same donors, conclusions rested on cross-sectional statistical analysis.

J lost 10 bases, V lost 4 bases, and 10 bases had no gene match. CDR3 length: 15 residues. There were only healthy Caucasians among the donors. This clonotype was detected many times. The antigen remains unidentified. Each CDR3 protein gets one entry after TCRdb re-called the 5' RACE reads with MiXCR. This sample has around 550,000 distinct CDR3 sequences, with nearly 15% found just once. These data were also reused for a study on yellow fever vaccine responses in identical twins. As reported in that work: Twins' vaccine T cell response reportedly gave the appearance of partial convergence and partial personalization.

The chain uses TRBV12-3 or TRBV12-4 and TRBJ1-4, with TRBD1 matching over 9 bases. Input material: CD4+ T cells sorted from blood. The receptor was derived from a woman in her late teens or twenties in good health. CDR3 bases: TGTGCCAGCAGTTCACGGGACAGGGAATTCGGAAAACTGTTTTTT. It is translated as CASSSRDREFGKLFF.